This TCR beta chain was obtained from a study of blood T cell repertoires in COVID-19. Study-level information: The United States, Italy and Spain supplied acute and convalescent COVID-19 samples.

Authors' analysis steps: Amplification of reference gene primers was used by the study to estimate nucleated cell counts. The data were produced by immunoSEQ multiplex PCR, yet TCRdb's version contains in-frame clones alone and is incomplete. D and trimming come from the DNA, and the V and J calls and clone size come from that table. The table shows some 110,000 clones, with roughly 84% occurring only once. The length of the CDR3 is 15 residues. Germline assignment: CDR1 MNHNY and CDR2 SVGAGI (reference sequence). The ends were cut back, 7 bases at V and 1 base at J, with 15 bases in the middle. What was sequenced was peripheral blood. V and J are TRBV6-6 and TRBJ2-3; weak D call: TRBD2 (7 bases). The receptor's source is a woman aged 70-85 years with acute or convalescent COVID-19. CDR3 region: CASTLGGVGTDTQYF. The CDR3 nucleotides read TGTGCCAGCACCCTAGGGGGGGTAGGCACAGATACGCAGTATTTT.